Listed here are 22 T cell receptor beta chains from one sample, sequenced in a study of long-term antiretroviral therapy in people with HIV. Investigators performed immunoSEQ version v3.0 at survey level. Here immunoSEQ multiplex PCR was the method, and the copy in TCRdb shows in-frame clones only, minus some. In the table there are 25,000 to 35,000 clones, 80% to 90% of which are singletons. The source was unsorted PBMCs, collected 1.8 years after starting antiretroviral therapy. These receptors were taken from a woman aged 18-29 years with HIV.

The V call is TRBV7-9, the J call TRBJ2-1; 7 nucleotides match TRBD2. The CDR3 has 15 residues. The V gene's germline CDR1 is SEHNR and CDR2 FQNEAQ (reference sequence). V lost 0 bases to trimming and J lost 8 bases; unmatched junction nucleotides: 7. CDR3 in amino acids: CASSLARESQDEQFF. DNA for the CDR3: TGTGCCAGCAGCTTAGCGCGGGAGTCCCAGGATGAGCAGTTCTTC.

This chain joins TRBV7-9 and TRBJ2-7; D is perhaps TRBD2 (6 bases). Germline V gene data show CDR1 as SEHNR and CDR2 as FQNEAQ (reference sequence). The V gene lost 5 bases and the J gene lost 4 bases, with 18 bases spanning the gap. The CDR3 totals 15 residues. The CDR3 spells CASSILRGLIYEQYF. The CDR3 bases are TGTGCCAGCAGCATACTGCGGGGCCTAATTTACGAGCAGTACTTC. Filled out from reference TRBV7-9 and TRBJ2-7, the complete variable domain reads DTGVSQNPRHKITKRGQNVTFRCDPISEHNRLYWYRQTLGQGPEFLTYFQNEAQLEKSRLLSDRFSAERPKGSFSTLEIQRTEQGDSAMYLCASSILRGLIYEQYFGPGTRLTVT.

This clone came up once. V gene TRBV7-9 combines with J gene TRBJ2-1, with D possibly TRBD1 on 5 matching bases. Trimming stripped 3 bases from V and 6 bases from J, with 9 bases between. There are 13 residues in the CDR3. Germline V gives CDR1 SEHNR, CDR2 FQNEAQ (reference sequence). In nucleotides, the CDR3 is TGTGCCAGCAGCTTCTCTAGGGGCAATGAGCAGTTCTTC. It codes for CASSFSRGNEQFF. Based on the CDR3 plus reference TRBV7-9 and TRBJ2-1, the full variable domain is DTGVSQNPRHKITKRGQNVTFRCDPISEHNRLYWYRQTLGQGPEFLTYFQNEAQLEKSRLLSDRFSAERPKGSFSTLEIQRTEQGDSAMYLCASSFSRGNEQFFGPGTRLTVL.

This clone has a single count. The V call is TRBV6-5, the J call TRBJ2-7; TRBD1 agrees at 8 bases. From germline, CDR1 is MNHEY and CDR2 SVGAGI. Losses at the gene ends were 0 bases for V and 2 bases for J; bases not matched to a gene: 3. The CDR3 covers 15 residues. CDR3 sequence: CASSYSRGPTYEQYF. For the CDR3, the DNA is TGTGCCAGCAGTTACTCCAGGGGGCCAACCTACGAGCAGTACTTC.

The J gene is TRBJ1-2, the V gene TRBV27; 10 bases are a match to TRBD1. V was pared by 5 bases and J by 6 bases, with 15 bases of the junction left unmatched. The V gene's germline CDR1 is MNHEY and CDR2 SMNVEV (reference sequence). The CDR3 loop spans 17 amino acids. CDR3 region: CASSLEPTGTGVDGYTF. CDR3 sequence (DNA): TGTGCCAGCAGTCTGGAACCTACCGGGACAGGGGTGGATGGCTACACCTTC.

This clone appeared once. The genes are TRBV28 and TRBJ1-2; no clear D gene. The germline gives CDR1 MDHEN, CDR2 SYDVKM. V shed 4 bases and J shed 4 bases, with 10 bases lying between them. The CDR3 has 13 amino acids. The CDR3: CASSSPDRYGYTF. The CDR3 nucleotides read TGTGCCAGCAGTTCACCAGACCGCTATGGCTACACCTTC.

V usage is TRBV6-5 and J usage is TRBJ1-1, with no clear D. V was trimmed by 2 bases and J by 3 bases, leaving 7 bases between them. The CDR3 loop spans 13 amino acids. Germline V gene sequence: CDR1 MNHEY, CDR2 SVGAGI. The CDR3 DNA follows: TGTGCCAGCAGTTACAGGGCGGACACTGAAGCTTTCTTT. The encoded protein is CASSYRADTEAFF.

The rearrangement uses TRBV7-8 and TRBJ2-1; 10 nucleotides agree with TRBD2. The CDR3 spans 19 residues. The V segment lost 4 bases and the J segment 2 bases; nucleotides outside the gene matches: 14. Looked up from germline, CDR1 is SGHVS and CDR2 is FQNEAQ. For the CDR3, the DNA is TGTGCCAGCAGCTCAAGGACAGATTCCGGGACTAGCGCCTACAATGAGCAGTTCTTC. This encodes CASSSRTDSGTSAYNEQFF.

The chain uses TRBV2 and TRBJ2-1, with D perhaps TRBD2 (5 bases). This CDR3 is 14 amino acids long. V gave up 8 bases and J gave up 7 bases, with 18 bases separating them. CDR1 is SNHLY, CDR2 FYNNEI, per germline. The DNA of the CDR3 is TGTGCCAGCCCCGGACTGGGAACTTCAAATGAGCAGTTCTTC. Encoded protein: CASPGLGTSNEQFF.

The chain employs TRBV27 and TRBJ2-7; D uncertain. The CDR3 is 12 residues long. Deletions cut 2 bases from V and 5 bases from J, with 7 bases between. Germline V gene lookup returns CDR1 MNHEY and CDR2 SMNVEV (reference sequence). CDR3 amino acids: CASSLTGNEQYF. In DNA, the CDR3 is TGTGCCAGCAGTTTAACCGGAAACGAGCAGTACTTC.

This chain uses TRBV6-5 with TRBJ2-5; a weak D match, TRBD1 (6 bases). V lost 2 bases to trimming and J lost 2 bases, with 9 bases between them. This CDR3 is 14 amino acids long. In germline, CDR1 is MNHEY, CDR2 SVGAGI. CDR3 nucleotides: TGTGCCAGCAGTTACAGGGGGTGGCAAGAGACCCAGTACTTC. This translates into CASSYRGWQETQYF.

This chain joins TRBV27 and TRBJ1-1; no definite D call. CDR1 MNHEY and CDR2 SMNVEV come from the germline V gene (reference sequence). The CDR3 has 15 amino acids. Between the trimmed V and J ends, which lost 1 base and 1 base, there was a span of 10 bases. The CDR3 protein is CASSLLIGRNTEAFF. CDR3 DNA sequence: TGTGCCAGCAGTTTATTAATAGGGCGGAACACTGAAGCTTTCTTT.

The chain combines TRBV5-1 with TRBJ2-7; 9 nucleotides align to TRBD1. After removal of 10 bases from V and 2 bases from J, the junction contained 7 bases not matched to a gene. The CDR3 runs 13 residues. Germline CDR1 reads SGHRS; CDR2 reads YFSETQ. CDR3 DNA: TGCGCCCGCTACAGGGGGCTCGCCTACGAGCAGTACTTC. It codes for CARYRGLAYEQYF.

The rearrangement joins TRBV28 to TRBJ2-1; D unresolved. The germline V gene encodes CDR1 MDHEN and CDR2 SYDVKM. The CDR3 runs 14 residues. The V gene lost 2 bases and the J gene lost 5 bases, with 10 bases spanning the gap. CDR3 amino acids: CASSLLSTDNEQFF. The CDR3 DNA sequence: TGTGCCAGCAGTTTACTAAGTACAGACAATGAGCAGTTCTTC.

The table lists this clone with a count of one. The V call is TRBV28, the J call TRBJ2-7; 7 positions agree with TRBD2. The junction had 12 bases not matched to a gene; V was cut back by 0 bases and J by 7 bases. Germline assignment: CDR1 MDHEN and CDR2 SYDVKM. The CDR3 covers 16 residues. CDR3: CASSLWGGVNSEEQYF. The CDR3 bases are TGTGCCAGCAGTTTATGGGGGGGGGTAAACTCGGAAGAGCAGTACTTC.

This chain links TRBV9 with TRBJ1-4, with TRBD1 matching over 7 bases. V dropped 0 bases and J dropped 7; count of bases not matched to a gene: 6. CDR3 size: 15 residues. Germline V CDR1 and CDR2: SGDLS, YYNGEE. CDR3 bases: TGTGCCAGCAGCGTAGAATTTGACAGGGTTGAAAAACTGTTTTTT. Protein product: CASSVEFDRVEKLFF.

The gene calls are TRBV28 and TRBJ2-3, with 9 bases aligning to TRBD2. Per the germline V gene, CDR1 is MDHEN and CDR2 is SYDVKM. Losses at the gene ends were 2 bases for V and 3 bases for J; bases not matched to a gene: 9. The CDR3 loop spans 17 amino acids. CDR3 region: CASSLGGGRARTDTQYF. The DNA of the CDR3 is TGTGCCAGCAGTTTAGGGGGCGGGAGGGCCCGGACAGATACGCAGTATTTT.

The chain couples TRBV7-3 to TRBJ2-3; D uncertain. The CDR3 contains 13 residues. The germline V and J ends were trimmed by 5 bases and 0 bases, with 6 bases remaining between them. Germline values: CDR1 SGHTA, CDR2 FQGTGA. The CDR3 DNA follows: TGTGCCAGCAGCCCACTTAGCACAGATACGCAGTATTTT. Translating it yields CASSPLSTDTQYF. The full variable domain, rest sourced from reference TRBV7-3 and TRBJ2-3, is GAGVSQTPSNKVTEKGKYVELRCDPISGHTALYWYRQSLGQGPEFLIYFQGTGAADDSGLPNDRFFAVRPEGSVSTLKIQRTERGDSAVYLCASSPLSTDTQYFGPGTRLTVL.

The V and J genes are TRBV18 and TRBJ1-2, with 7 bases aligning to TRBD1. The ends lost 2 bases at V and 2 bases at J; junction bases unmatched: 2. Germline CDR1 reads KGHSH; CDR2 reads LQKENI. The CDR3 covers 14 residues. The CDR3 spells CASSPTRGNYGYTF. DNA of the CDR3: TGTGCCAGCTCACCAACCAGGGGGAACTATGGCTACACCTTC.

The V call is TRBV5-1, the J call TRBJ1-2, with 8 bases aligning to TRBD1. Germline CDR1 reads SGHRS; CDR2 reads YFSETQ. The J segment lost 8 bases and the V segment lost 0 bases, leaving 6 bases of the junction unmatched. The CDR3 contains 14 residues. CDR3 nucleotide sequence: TGCGCCAGCAGCTTGGAACAGGGGGTGGAGGGCTACACCTTC. Translated, it gives CASSLEQGVEGYTF. Complete variable domain (other parts from reference TRBV5-1 and TRBJ1-2): KAGVTQTPRYLIKTRGQQVTLSCSPISGHRSVSWYQQTPGQGLQFLFEYFSETQRNKGNFPGRFSGRQFSNSRSEMNVSTLELGDSALYLCASSLEQGVEGYTFGSGTRLTVV.

The gene calls are TRBV7-3 and TRBJ2-5; 12 bases line up with TRBD2. CDR3 length: 15 amino acids. The germline V gene has CDR1 SGHTA and CDR2 FQGTGA. V shed 5 bases and J 3 bases; nucleotides not matched to a gene: 4. The CDR3 sequence: CASSLGLAGKETQYF. For the CDR3, the DNA is TGTGCCAGCAGCCTAGGACTAGCGGGAAAAGAGACCCAGTACTTC.

This chain's CDR3 is CASTAMGGQPQHF. In nucleotides, the CDR3 is TGTGCCAGTACCGCCATGGGGGGGCAGCCCCAGCATTTT. V and J are TRBV19 and TRBJ1-5; TRBD1 might be the D (5 bases). This CDR3 has 13 amino acids. With 7 bases removed from V and 7 bases from J, the gap between germline ends came to 14 bases. Germline-derived CDR1 and CDR2 are LNHDA and SQIVND (reference sequence). Looking up the rest from reference TRBV19 and TRBJ1-5 gives the full variable domain: DGGITQSPKYLFRKEGQNVTLSCEQNLNHDAMYWYRQDPGQGLRLIYYSQIVNDFQKGDIAEGYSVSREKKESFPLTVTSAQKNPTAFYLCASTAMGGQPQHFGDGTRLSIL.